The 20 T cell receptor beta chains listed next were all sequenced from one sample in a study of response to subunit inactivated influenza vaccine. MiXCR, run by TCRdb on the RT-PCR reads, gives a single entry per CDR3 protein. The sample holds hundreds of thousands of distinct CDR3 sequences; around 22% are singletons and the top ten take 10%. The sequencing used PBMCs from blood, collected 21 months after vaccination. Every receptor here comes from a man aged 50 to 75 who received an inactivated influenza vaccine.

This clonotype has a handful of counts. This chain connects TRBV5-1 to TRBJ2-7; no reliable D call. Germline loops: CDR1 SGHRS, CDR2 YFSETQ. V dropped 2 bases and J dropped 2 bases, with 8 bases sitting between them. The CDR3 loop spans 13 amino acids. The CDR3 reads CASSLGSPYEQYF. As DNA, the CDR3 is TGCGCCAGCAGCTTAGGCAGTCCCTACGAGCAGTACTTC.

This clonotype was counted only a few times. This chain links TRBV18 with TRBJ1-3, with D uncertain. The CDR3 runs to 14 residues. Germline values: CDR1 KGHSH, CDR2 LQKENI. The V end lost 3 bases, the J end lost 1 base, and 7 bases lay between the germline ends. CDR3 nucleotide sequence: TGTGCCAGCTCACCTTCCCTTTCTGGAAACACCATATATTTT. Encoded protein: CASSPSLSGNTIYF. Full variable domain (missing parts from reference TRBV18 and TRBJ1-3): NAGVMQNPRHLVRRRGQEARLRCSPMKGHSHVYWYRQLPEEGLKFMVYLQKENIIDESGMPKERFSAEFPKEGPSILRIQQVVRGDSAAYFCASSPSLSGNTIYFGEGSWLTVV.

CDR3 residues: CASRGPGGGYGYTF. For the CDR3, the DNA is TGTGCCAGCAGGGGTCCAGGCGGGGGCTATGGCTACACCTTC. This sequence joins TRBV7-8 and TRBJ1-2, with D perhaps matching TRBD1 (5 bases). V was trimmed by 6 bases and J by 4 bases, leaving 15 bases between them. Germline values: CDR1 SGHVS, CDR2 FQNEAQ. The CDR3 runs to 14 residues.

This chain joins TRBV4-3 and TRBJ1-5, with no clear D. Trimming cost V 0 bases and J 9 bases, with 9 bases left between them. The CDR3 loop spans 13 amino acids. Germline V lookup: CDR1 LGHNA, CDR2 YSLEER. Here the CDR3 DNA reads TGCGCCAGCAGCCAAGATGCACTTCGGCCCCAGCATTTT. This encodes CASSQDALRPQHF.

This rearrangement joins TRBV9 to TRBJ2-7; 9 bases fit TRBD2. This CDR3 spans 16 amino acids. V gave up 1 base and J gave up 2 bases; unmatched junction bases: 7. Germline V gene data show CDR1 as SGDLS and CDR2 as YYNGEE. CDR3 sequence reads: CASSVSSGGPAYEQYF. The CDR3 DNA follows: TGTGCCAGCAGCGTATCCAGCGGGGGGCCCGCCTACGAGCAGTACTTC.

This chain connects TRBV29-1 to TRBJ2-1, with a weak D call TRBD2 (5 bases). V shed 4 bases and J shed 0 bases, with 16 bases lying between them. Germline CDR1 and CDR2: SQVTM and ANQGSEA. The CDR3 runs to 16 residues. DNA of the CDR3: TGCAGCGTTGCAGGAGGTAGGGTAAGCTCCTACAATGAGCAGTTCTTC. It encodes CSVAGGRVSSYNEQFF.

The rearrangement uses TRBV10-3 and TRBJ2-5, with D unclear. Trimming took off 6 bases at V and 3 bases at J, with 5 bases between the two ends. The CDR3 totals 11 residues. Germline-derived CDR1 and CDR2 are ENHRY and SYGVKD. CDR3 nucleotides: TGTGCCATCAGGAAAGAAGAGACCCAGTACTTC. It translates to CAIRKEETQYF.

CDR3 DNA: TGCAGTGTCGCGGACCCACCGTTCCGCACAGATACGCAGTATTTT. Translated: CSVADPPFRTDTQYF. V gene TRBV20-1 combines with J gene TRBJ2-3; no firm D call. With 7 bases removed from V and 1 base from J, the gap between germline ends came to 18 bases. This CDR3 region has 15 residues. Per the germline V gene, CDR1 is DFQATT and CDR2 is SNEGSKA (reference sequence).

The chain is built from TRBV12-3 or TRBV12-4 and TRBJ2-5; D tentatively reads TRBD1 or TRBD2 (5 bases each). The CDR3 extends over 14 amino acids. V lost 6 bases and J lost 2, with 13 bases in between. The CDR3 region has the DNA TGTGCCAGCAGCCTCCGGAGGACACAAGAGACCCAGTACTTC. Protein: CASSLRRTQETQYF.

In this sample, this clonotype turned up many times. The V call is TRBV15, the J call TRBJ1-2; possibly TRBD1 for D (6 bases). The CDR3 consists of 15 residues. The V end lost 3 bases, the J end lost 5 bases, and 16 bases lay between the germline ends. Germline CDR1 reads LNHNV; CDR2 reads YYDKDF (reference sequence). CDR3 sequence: CATSSDFGGAYGYTF. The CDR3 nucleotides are TGTGCCACCAGCAGCGACTTTGGGGGGGCTTATGGCTACACCTTC.

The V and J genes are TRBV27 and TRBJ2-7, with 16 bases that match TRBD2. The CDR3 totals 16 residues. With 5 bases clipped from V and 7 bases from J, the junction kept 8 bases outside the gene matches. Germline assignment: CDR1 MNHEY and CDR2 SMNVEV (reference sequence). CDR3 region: CASSPGTSGRASEQYF. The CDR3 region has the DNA TGTGCCAGCAGTCCCGGGACTAGCGGGAGGGCATCGGAGCAGTACTTC.

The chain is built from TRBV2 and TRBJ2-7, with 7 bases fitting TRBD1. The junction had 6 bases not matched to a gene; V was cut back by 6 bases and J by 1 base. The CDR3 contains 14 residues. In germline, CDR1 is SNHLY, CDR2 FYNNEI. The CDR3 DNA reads TGTGCCAGCAGACTGGACAGGACATCCTACGAGCAGTACTTC. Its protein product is CASRLDRTSYEQYF. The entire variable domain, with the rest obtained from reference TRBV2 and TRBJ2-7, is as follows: EPEVTQTPSHQVTQMGQEVILRCVPISNHLYFYWYRQILGQKVEFLVSFYNNEISEKSEIFDDQFSVERPDGSNFTLKIRSTKLEDSAMYFCASRLDRTSYEQYFGPGTRLTVT.

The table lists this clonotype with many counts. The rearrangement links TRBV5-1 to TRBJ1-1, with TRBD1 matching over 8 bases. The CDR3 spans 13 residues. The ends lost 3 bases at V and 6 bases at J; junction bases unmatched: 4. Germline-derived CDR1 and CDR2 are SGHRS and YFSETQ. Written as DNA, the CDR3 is TGCGCCAGCAGCTCTACAGGGGGAGCTGAAGCTTTCTTT. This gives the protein CASSSTGGAEAFF.

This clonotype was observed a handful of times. The CDR3 DNA reads TGTGCCAGCAGTGTATTTTCGGTTGCCTACAATGAGCAGTTCTTC. It yields the protein CASSVFSVAYNEQFF. The rearrangement uses TRBV6-2 or TRBV6-3 and TRBJ2-1; D remains unclear. V lost 5 bases, J lost 2 bases, and 13 bases lay in between. CDR1 is MNHEY and CDR2 is SVGEGT in the germline V gene. This CDR3 comprises 15 residues.

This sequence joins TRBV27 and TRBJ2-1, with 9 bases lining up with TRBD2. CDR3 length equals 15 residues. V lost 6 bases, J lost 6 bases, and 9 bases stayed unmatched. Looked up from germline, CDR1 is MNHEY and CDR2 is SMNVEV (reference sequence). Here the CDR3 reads CASRPGAGGPNEQFF. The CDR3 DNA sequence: TGTGCCAGCAGACCGGGAGCGGGAGGCCCCAATGAGCAGTTCTTC.

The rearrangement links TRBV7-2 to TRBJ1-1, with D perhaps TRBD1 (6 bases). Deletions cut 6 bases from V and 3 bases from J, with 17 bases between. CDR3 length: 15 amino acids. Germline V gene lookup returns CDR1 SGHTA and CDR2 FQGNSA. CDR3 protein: CASRGQGTMDTEAFF. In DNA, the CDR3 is TGTGCCAGCAGGGGGCAGGGGACCATGGACACTGAAGCTTTCTTT.

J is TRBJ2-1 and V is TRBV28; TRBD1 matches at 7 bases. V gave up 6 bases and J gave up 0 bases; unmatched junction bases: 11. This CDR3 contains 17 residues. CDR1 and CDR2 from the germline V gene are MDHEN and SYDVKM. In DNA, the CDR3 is TGTGCCAGCAGCTTACCGGGACAGCTTAGCTCCTACAATGAGCAGTTCTTC. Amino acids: CASSLPGQLSSYNEQFF.

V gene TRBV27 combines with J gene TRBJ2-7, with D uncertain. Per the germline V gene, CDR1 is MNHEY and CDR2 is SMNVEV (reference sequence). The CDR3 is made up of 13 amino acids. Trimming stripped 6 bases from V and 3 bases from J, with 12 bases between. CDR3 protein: CASSQGPGYEQYF. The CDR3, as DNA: TGTGCCAGCAGCCAAGGACCAGGCTACGAGCAGTACTTC.

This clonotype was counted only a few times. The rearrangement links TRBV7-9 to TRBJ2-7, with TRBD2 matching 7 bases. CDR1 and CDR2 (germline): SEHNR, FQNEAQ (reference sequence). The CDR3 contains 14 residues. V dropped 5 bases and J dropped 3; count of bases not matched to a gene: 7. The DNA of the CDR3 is TGTGCCAGCAGCCCCCTCGGCGGGAGCTACGAGCAGTACTTC. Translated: CASSPLGGSYEQYF. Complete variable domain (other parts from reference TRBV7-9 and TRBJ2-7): DTGVSQNPRHKITKRGQNVTFRCDPISEHNRLYWYRQTLGQGPEFLTYFQNEAQLEKSRLLSDRFSAERPKGSFSTLEIQRTEQGDSAMYLCASSPLGGSYEQYFGPGTRLTVT.

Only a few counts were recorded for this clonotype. CDR3 amino acids: CASRSPGVNEQFF. The CDR3 nucleotides are TGTGCCAGCAGGAGCCCGGGGGTAAATGAGCAGTTCTTC. The chain recombines TRBV6-1 with TRBJ2-1; the D gene is possibly TRBD2 (6 bases). Germline loops: CDR1 MNHNS, CDR2 SASEGT. Trimming removed 6 bases at V and 7 bases at J, with 13 bases between. The CDR3 contains 13 residues.